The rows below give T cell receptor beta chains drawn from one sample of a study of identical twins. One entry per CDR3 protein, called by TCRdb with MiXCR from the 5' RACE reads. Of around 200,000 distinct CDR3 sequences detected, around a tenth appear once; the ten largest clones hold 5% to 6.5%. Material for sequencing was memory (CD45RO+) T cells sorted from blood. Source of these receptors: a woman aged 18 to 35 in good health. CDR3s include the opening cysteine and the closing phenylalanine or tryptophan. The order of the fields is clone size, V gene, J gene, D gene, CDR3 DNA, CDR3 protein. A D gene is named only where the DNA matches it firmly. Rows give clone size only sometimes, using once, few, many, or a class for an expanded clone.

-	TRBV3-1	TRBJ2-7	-	TGTGCCAGCAGCCGTCGGACGGTGGCCTACGAGCAGTACTTC	CASSRRTVAYEQYF
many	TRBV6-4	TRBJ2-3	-	TGTGCCAGCAGTGCAGACGGGACCACAGATACGCAGTATTTT	CASSADGTTDTQYF
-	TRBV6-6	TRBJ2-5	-	TGTGCCAGTTTGGGTCCTAACCAAGAGACCCAGTACTTC	CASLGPNQETQYF
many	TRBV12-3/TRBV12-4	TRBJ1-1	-	TGTGCCAGCACCCCCGCTGTATGGACTGAAGCTTTCTTT	CASTPAVWTEAFF
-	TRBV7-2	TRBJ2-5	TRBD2	TGTGCCAGCAGCTTAGGCGAGCGGGGGCGCGTGGCCCAGTACTTC	CASSLGERGRVAQYF
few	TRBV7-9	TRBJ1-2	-	TGTGCCAGCAGCTTAGTGGAATCGGAGGGCTACACCTTC	CASSLVESEGYTF
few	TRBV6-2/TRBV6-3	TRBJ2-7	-	TGTGCCAGCCCTTCTCCCCACGAGCAGTACTTC	CASPSPHEQYF
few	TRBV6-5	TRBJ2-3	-	TGTGCCAGCAGTAACACCGGGAGAGACGCAGATACGCAGTATTTT	CASSNTGRDADTQYF
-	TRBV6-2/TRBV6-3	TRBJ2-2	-	TGTGCCAGCATTCTAGCGGGACAGGACACCGGGGAGCTGTTTTTT	CASILAGQDTGELFF
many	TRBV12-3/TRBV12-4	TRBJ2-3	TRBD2	TGTGCCAGCGGAGGAACTAGCGGGGGCCTAGATACGCAGTATTTT	CASGGTSGGLDTQYF
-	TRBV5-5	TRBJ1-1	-	TGTGCCAGCAGCTTGGCAAGTGAATTGAACACTGAAGCTTTCTTT	CASSLASELNTEAFF
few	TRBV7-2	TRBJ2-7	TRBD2	TGTGCCAGCAGCTTAATGGATAGCGGGATCGGCTCCTACGAGCAGTACTTC	CASSLMDSGIGSYEQYF
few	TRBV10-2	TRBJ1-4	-	TGCGCCAGCAGTGAGTCGGCCCAGGGTAGAGAAAAACTGTTTTTT	CASSESAQGREKLFF
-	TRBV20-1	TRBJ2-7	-	TGCAGTGCTCGTCGTCAGGAGTACGAGCAGTACTTC	CSARRQEYEQYF
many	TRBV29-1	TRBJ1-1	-	TGCAGCGCTCGGGACATTGAAGCTTTCTTT	CSARDIEAFF
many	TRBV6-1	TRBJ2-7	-	TGTGCCAGCAGGGGCCAGATGGTTACCTACGAGCAGTACTTC	CASRGQMVTYEQYF